This entry lists 15 T cell receptor beta chains sequenced from one sample in a study of patients and donors after allogeneic stem cell transplantation. TCRdb independently ran MiXCR on the RT-PCR reads; one entry per CDR3 protein. The sample carries approximately 170,000 distinct CDR3 sequences, nearly 25% recorded once. Material for sequencing was blood, either unsorted or a sorted T cell fraction (not recorded which). These receptors all stem from a human donor who was either an allogeneic HSCT recipient or a stem cell or donor lymphocyte infusion donor (not recorded which). It is not recorded whose cells these are; they may come from a transplant donor.

Only a few counts were recorded for this clonotype. The chain recombines TRBV7-2 with TRBJ1-5; D not certain. The CDR3 spans 16 residues. Germline CDR1 is SGHTA and CDR2 is FQGNSA. The V gene lost 1 base and the J gene lost 4 bases, with 14 bases spanning the gap. CDR3 sequence (DNA): TGTGCCAGCAGCTTAGAGGCGGCGGTGTTGAATCAGCCCCAGCATTTT. This gives the protein CASSLEAAVLNQPQHF.

This clonotype was observed many times. This chain joins TRBV5-1 and TRBJ1-2, with D maybe TRBD1 (6 bases). The germline V gene encodes CDR1 SGHRS and CDR2 YFSETQ. There are 16 residues in the CDR3. V lost 0 bases and J 5 bases, leaving 17 bases between the germline ends. The CDR3 is CASSLGPGHEMYGYTF. For the CDR3, the DNA is TGCGCCAGCAGCTTGGGTCCGGGACACGAGATGTATGGCTACACCTTC.

This clonotype was seen more than once but under ten times. This chain uses TRBV20-1 with TRBJ2-3; 8 positions agree with TRBD2. V was clipped by 3 bases and J by 2 bases; unmatched bases: 7. Germline CDR1 and CDR2: DFQATT and SNEGSKA (reference sequence). This CDR3 spans 15 amino acids. CDR3 coding DNA: TGCAGTGCTAGGAGAGCGGGGGAGAACACAGATACGCAGTATTTT. Amino acid sequence: CSARRAGENTDTQYF.

This clonotype appeared a few times. J is TRBJ2-1 and V is TRBV7-3, with 12 nucleotides matching TRBD2. The CDR3 length is 17 residues. V was clipped by 3 bases and J by 7 bases; unmatched bases: 10. Looked up from germline, CDR1 is SGHTA and CDR2 is FQGTGA. The CDR3 DNA follows: TGTGCCAGCAGCTTCACTCTAGCGGGGGGGCCCAGTAATGAGCAGTTCTTC. Protein: CASSFTLAGGPSNEQFF.

This clonotype was seen repeatedly, ten times or more. This chain links TRBV12-3 or TRBV12-4 with TRBJ1-2; a possible D gene is TRBD1 (6 bases). The V end was cut by 8 bases, the J end by 8 bases, with 15 bases between. CDR3 size: 12 residues. Written as DNA, the CDR3 is TGTGCCAGCTGCCCACAGGGATCGGGCTACACCTTC. It is translated as CASCPQGSGYTF.

This clonotype was counted a few times. The chain uses TRBV30 and TRBJ1-1; the D gene is possibly TRBD1 (5 bases). Germline lookup yields CDR1 GTSNPN and CDR2 SVGIG (reference sequence). With 2 bases removed from V and 4 bases from J, the gap between germline ends came to 11 bases. The CDR3 extends over 13 amino acids. The CDR3 region is CAWSPLGTTEAFF. The CDR3 coding sequence is TGTGCCTGGAGTCCCCTCGGGACCACTGAAGCTTTCTTT.

This clonotype was seen only a few times. The rearrangement links TRBV12-3 or TRBV12-4 to TRBJ1-2; D is undetermined. Trimming left V 2 bases short and J 8 bases short, with 9 bases between. The CDR3 runs 12 residues. CDR3 in amino acids: CASSLTRLGYTF. For the CDR3, the DNA is TGTGCCAGCAGTTTAACCCGACTAGGCTACACCTTC.

This clonotype was recorded at least ten times. V gene TRBV12-3 or TRBV12-4 combines with J gene TRBJ1-2; the D gene is possibly TRBD1 (5 bases). Trimming shortened V by 5 bases and J by 2 bases, and 12 bases separated the two germline ends. The CDR3 covers 14 residues. The CDR3 sequence: CASSDQQVNYGYTF. CDR3 bases: TGTGCCAGCAGTGACCAACAGGTGAACTATGGCTACACCTTC.

This clonotype was seen a handful of times. The rearrangement uses TRBV4-2 and TRBJ2-7; D remains unclear. Between the trimmed V and J ends, which lost 1 base and 3 bases, there was a span of 10 bases. Germline assignment: CDR1 LGHNA and CDR2 YNFKEQ. The CDR3 has 14 amino acids. In nucleotides, the CDR3 is TGTGCCAGCAGCCAAGGAACACATGACTACGAGCAGTACTTC. Translation: CASSQGTHDYEQYF.

The chain uses TRBV6-1 and TRBJ1-2; D is unclear. Germline V gene lookup returns CDR1 MNHNS and CDR2 SASEGT. V shed 1 base and J shed 4 bases, with 10 bases lying between them. CDR3 length: 14 residues. The CDR3 region is CASSEGTEPYGYTF. In DNA form, the CDR3 reads TGTGCCAGCAGTGAAGGTACAGAGCCCTATGGCTACACCTTC.

This clonotype was seen repeatedly, ten times or more. The rearrangement uses TRBV12-3 or TRBV12-4 and TRBJ1-2, with D maybe TRBD1 (6 bases). The CDR3 runs to 14 residues. V gave up 2 bases and J gave up 6 bases, with 13 bases separating them. The CDR3 loop is CASSLRTEPDGYTF. DNA for the CDR3: TGTGCCAGCAGTTTAAGGACAGAGCCTGATGGCTACACCTTC.

The gene calls are TRBV5-6 and TRBJ2-1; tentatively, D is TRBD2 (7 bases). CDR1 SGHDT and CDR2 YYEEEE come from the germline V gene. This CDR3 has 15 amino acids. V gave up 0 bases and J gave up 4 bases, with 11 bases separating them. CDR3 amino acids: CASSLGGGGYNEQFF. CDR3 coding DNA: TGTGCCAGCAGCTTGGGCGGGGGCGGATACAATGAGCAGTTCTTC.

This chain links TRBV29-1 with TRBJ2-4; the D gene is possibly TRBD2 (5 bases). Trimming shortened V by 3 bases and J by 2 bases, and 23 bases separated the two germline ends. Germline V lookup: CDR1 SQVTM, CDR2 ANQGSEA. This CDR3 has 18 amino acids. The CDR3 reads CSVEVARGRPTTKNIQYF. The DNA for the CDR3 is TGCAGCGTTGAGGTGGCCCGAGGGAGACCTACAACCAAAAACATTCAGTACTTC.

The chain couples TRBV20-1 to TRBJ2-2, with 7 bases that match TRBD1. Trimming at V came to 6 bases and at J to 1 base, leaving 5 bases not matched to a gene. This CDR3 contains 14 residues. CDR1 is DFQATT, CDR2 SNEGSKA, per germline (reference sequence). The CDR3 DNA reads as TGCAGTGCGCGGACAGGTCAGAACACCGGGGAGCTGTTTTTT. It encodes CSARTGQNTGELFF.

This clonotype has a count of ten or more. The V gene is TRBV27, the J gene TRBJ1-5, with a tentative D call TRBD1 (5 bases). V was pared by 6 bases and J by 0 bases, with 12 bases between. CDR3 length equals 15 residues. Germline values: CDR1 MNHEY, CDR2 SMNVEV (reference sequence). The chain's CDR3 is CASSPSGNSNQPQHF. The CDR3 region has the DNA TGTGCCAGCAGCCCGTCAGGGAATAGCAATCAGCCCCAGCATTTT.